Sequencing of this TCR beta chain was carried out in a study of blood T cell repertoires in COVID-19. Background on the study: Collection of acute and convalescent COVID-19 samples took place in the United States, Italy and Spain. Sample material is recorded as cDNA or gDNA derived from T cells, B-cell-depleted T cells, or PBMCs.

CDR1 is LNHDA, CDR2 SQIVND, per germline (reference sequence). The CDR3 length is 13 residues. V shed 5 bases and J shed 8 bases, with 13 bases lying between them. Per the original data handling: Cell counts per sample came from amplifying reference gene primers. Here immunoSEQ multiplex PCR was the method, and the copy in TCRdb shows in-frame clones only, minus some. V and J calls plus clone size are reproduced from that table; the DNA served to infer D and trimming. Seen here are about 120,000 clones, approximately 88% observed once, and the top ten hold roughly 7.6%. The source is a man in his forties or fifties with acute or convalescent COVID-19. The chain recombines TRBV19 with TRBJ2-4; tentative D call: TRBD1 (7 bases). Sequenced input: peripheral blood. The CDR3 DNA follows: TGTGCCAGTAGTGAGATCAGGGGGGACATTCAGTACTTC. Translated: CASSEIRGDIQYF.